The 31 T cell receptor beta chains presented below share a single source sample, sequenced in a study of blood T cell repertoires in COVID-19. The data were produced by immunoSEQ multiplex PCR, yet TCRdb's version contains in-frame clones alone and is incomplete. The table has over 150,000 clones, approximately 91% seen once. The sequencing input was peripheral blood. The receptors were sampled from a man aged 18 to 35 with acute or convalescent COVID-19.

The rearrangement uses TRBV19 and TRBJ2-3; possible D gene TRBD2, 5 bases. The CDR3 is 16 amino acids. In germline, CDR1 is LNHDA, CDR2 SQIVND (reference sequence). V lost 7 bases and J lost 0, with 17 bases in between. Written as DNA, the CDR3 is TGTGCCAGTACCCGCGGGCGGGCTCCTAGCACAGATACGCAGTATTTT. This sequence encodes CASTRGRAPSTDTQYF.

The gene calls are TRBV5-1 and TRBJ2-7; 7 nucleotides line up with TRBD1. The CDR3 totals 16 residues. Germline V gene data show CDR1 as SGHRS and CDR2 as YFSETQ. The V and J ends lost 4 bases and 2 bases, in that order; junction bases with no gene match: 12. The CDR3 spells CASSILGQALAYEQYF. The CDR3 DNA sequence: TGCGCCAGCAGCATTCTCGGACAGGCGCTTGCCTACGAGCAGTACTTC.

The chain uses TRBV27 and TRBJ1-2; the match to TRBD1 covers 7 bases. V lost 2 bases to trimming and J lost 6 bases; unmatched junction nucleotides: 9. Germline loops: CDR1 MNHEY, CDR2 SMNVEV (reference sequence). CDR3 length: 15 amino acids. CDR3 amino acids: CASSLASGGMNGYTF. Here the CDR3 DNA reads TGTGCCAGCAGTTTAGCGTCAGGGGGAATGAATGGCTACACCTTC.

The rearrangement joins TRBV29-1 to TRBJ1-1, with D tentatively TRBD1 (5 bases). Trimming removed 1 base from V and 3 bases from J, with 12 bases in between. The CDR3 length is 14 residues. The germline CDR1 and CDR2 sequences are SQVTM and ANQGSEA. CDR3 coding DNA: TGCAGCGTTGAAGTCGGCAGGGATCACACTGAAGCTTTCTTT. Amino acid sequence: CSVEVGRDHTEAFF.

J is TRBJ1-1 and V is TRBV6-5, with 7 bases fitting TRBD1. The CDR3 loop spans 12 amino acids. Germline CDR1 and CDR2: MNHEY and SVGAGI. Germline trimming cut 6 bases from V and 9 bases from J; bases unmatched to any gene: 7. CDR3 in DNA: TGTGCCAGCAGGCCGGGACAGCAAAAAGCTTTCTTT. Its translation: CASRPGQQKAFF.

This clone was seen only a few times. V gene TRBV5-1 combines with J gene TRBJ1-2, with 7 bases fitting TRBD1. The CDR3 has 14 amino acids. Looked up from germline, CDR1 is SGHRS and CDR2 is YFSETQ. Unmatched junction bases numbered 4, after V lost 3 bases and J lost 2 bases. The CDR3 DNA reads TGCGCCAGCAGCTGGGGGACAGAGAACTATGGCTACACCTTC. Encoded protein: CASSWGTENYGYTF.

V and J are TRBV30 and TRBJ1-1, with no clear D. From germline, CDR1 is GTSNPN and CDR2 SVGIG (reference sequence). This CDR3 has 11 amino acids. Trimming shortened V by 5 bases and J by 4 bases, and 8 bases separated the two germline ends. CDR3 nucleotide sequence: TGTGCCTGGGGGGAGGGCACTGAAGCTTTCTTT. Protein product: CAWGEGTEAFF.

This clone was detected only once. The chain joins TRBV2 to TRBJ2-7; 11 bases map to TRBD2. CDR3 size: 14 residues. In germline, CDR1 is SNHLY, CDR2 FYNNEI. Losses at the gene ends were 5 bases for V and 3 bases for J; bases not matched to a gene: 3. The CDR3 spells CASSRTSGFYEQYF. The DNA of the CDR3 is TGTGCCAGCAGTAGGACTAGCGGGTTCTACGAGCAGTACTTC.

The CDR3 region has the DNA TGTGCCAGCAGCTCGGGGACTAGCGGGGGAGGTAGGGGTGTGCATACGCAGTATTTT. As protein: CASSSGTSGGGRGVHTQYF. J is TRBJ2-3 and V is TRBV11-2, with 14 bases aligning to TRBD2. Losses at the gene ends were 4 bases for V and 7 bases for J; bases not matched to a gene: 16. The CDR3 has 19 residues. Germline lookup yields CDR1 SGHAT and CDR2 FQNNGV.

V and J are TRBV6-1 and TRBJ1-6, with D tentatively TRBD1 (6 bases). The CDR3 runs to 17 residues. The V end lost 4 bases, the J end lost 9 bases, and 22 bases lay between the germline ends. The germline CDR1 and CDR2 sequences are MNHNS and SASEGT. The CDR3 DNA is TGTGCCAGCAGTGGACAGGCCATGGCCCCTGGTGGTTCACCCCTCCACTTT. This sequence encodes CASSGQAMAPGGSPLHF.

This clone is a singleton in its sample. This sequence joins TRBV5-1 and TRBJ1-1; 8 bases map to TRBD1. The CDR3 contains 15 residues. V lost 4 bases and J lost 6; bases outside the gene matches: 11. Per the germline V gene, CDR1 is SGHRS and CDR2 is YFSETQ. CDR3 region: CASSPRQGAVAEAFF. Here the CDR3 DNA reads TGCGCCAGCAGCCCCCGTCAGGGGGCGGTCGCTGAAGCTTTCTTT.

The CDR3 bases are TGTGCCAGTAGTAAACAGGGGAGCACAGATACGCAGTATTTT. Protein: CASSKQGSTDTQYF. This chain uses TRBV19 with TRBJ2-3, with TRBD1 identical over 7 bases. The CDR3 consists of 14 residues. Losses at the gene ends were 4 bases for V and 0 bases for J; bases not matched to a gene: 1. Germline CDR1 LNHDA, CDR2 SQIVND (reference sequence).

This clone was counted a few times. The chain has TRBV30 and TRBJ1-5, with 8 bases lining up with TRBD1. Germline assignment: CDR1 GTSNPN and CDR2 SVGIG (reference sequence). J gave up 3 bases and V 4 bases, and 5 bases lay outside the gene matches. The CDR3 sequence is 14 residues long. DNA for the CDR3: TGTGCCTGGAATGGACAGGGTCCCAATCAGCCCCAGCATTTT. This gives the protein CAWNGQGPNQPQHF.

The rearrangement links TRBV11-2 to TRBJ2-7; the match to TRBD1 covers 8 bases. Germline CDR1 is SGHAT and CDR2 is FQNNGV. The CDR3 is 15 residues long. The J segment lost 2 bases and the V segment lost 3 bases, leaving 6 bases of the junction unmatched. The CDR3 region is CASSFSDREAYEQYF. As DNA, the CDR3 is TGTGCCAGCAGCTTTTCGGACAGGGAGGCCTACGAGCAGTACTTC.

The J gene is TRBJ1-4, the V gene TRBV5-1; TRBD1 might be the D (6 bases). Trimming stripped 0 bases from V and 6 bases from J, with 6 bases between. Germline CDR1 SGHRS, CDR2 YFSETQ. The CDR3 spans 13 residues. CDR3 region: CASSLDRDEKLFF. DNA of the CDR3: TGCGCCAGCAGCTTGGACAGGGATGAAAAACTGTTTTTT.

V usage is TRBV6-5 and J usage is TRBJ1-1; D ambiguous. The germline V gene has CDR1 MNHEY and CDR2 SVGAGI. The ends were cut back, 6 bases at V and 6 bases at J, with 17 bases in the middle. This CDR3 contains 14 residues. This CDR3 reads CASSPPALLAEAFF. As DNA, the CDR3 is TGTGCCAGCAGCCCCCCGGCGTTGCTAGCTGAAGCTTTCTTT.

The chain links TRBV3-1 (or the pseudogene TRBV3-2) to TRBJ1-3, with D unresolved. Trimming pared 0 bases from V and 0 bases from J, leaving 15 bases between. Germline CDR1 reads LGHDT; CDR2 reads YNNKEL (reference sequence). The CDR3 consists of 18 residues. The CDR3 bases are TGTGCCAGCAGCCAAGACAAGCTTGGGGAGCACTCTGGAAACACCATATATTTT. Residues: CASSQDKLGEHSGNTIYF.

This clone showed up just once. The rearrangement links TRBV19 to TRBJ2-7; unclear D gene. Germline CDR1 LNHDA, CDR2 SQIVND (reference sequence). The V and J ends lost 10 bases and 3 bases respectively, with 10 bases between them. This CDR3 has 11 residues. The CDR3: CATMRSYEQYF. CDR3 DNA: TGTGCCACCATGAGGAGCTACGAGCAGTACTTC.

Concerning this clone itself: The same CDR3 also results from other DNA sequences found in this sample. This rearrangement joins TRBV3-1 (or the pseudogene TRBV3-2) to TRBJ1-1; D call uncertain. Trimming removed 1 base from V and 4 bases from J, with 10 bases in between. Germline V gene sequence: CDR1 LGHDT, CDR2 YNNKEL (reference sequence). The CDR3 spans 14 residues. The CDR3 spells CASSQALSGTEAFF. CDR3 nucleotides: TGTGCCAGCAGCCAAGCGTTATCGGGCACTGAAGCTTTCTTT.

V gene TRBV5-1 combines with J gene TRBJ2-2, with D possibly TRBD2 on 7 matching bases. The V gene's germline CDR1 is SGHRS and CDR2 YFSETQ. Trimming took 1 base from V and 1 from J, leaving 11 bases between them. The CDR3 extends over 16 amino acids. The chain's CDR3 is CASSLRRGLNTGELFF. The CDR3 DNA follows: TGCGCCAGCAGCTTGAGGCGGGGGCTGAACACCGGGGAGCTGTTTTTT.

This rearrangement joins TRBV19 to TRBJ2-7; TRBD1 matches at 8 bases. The CDR3 covers 13 residues. Trimming took 5 bases from V and 5 from J; bases not matched to a gene: 5. Per germline, CDR1 LNHDA and CDR2 SQIVND (reference sequence). CDR3 nucleotide sequence: TGTGCCAGTAGTGTGGACAGGGTGCACGAGCAGTACTTC. Translated: CASSVDRVHEQYF. The variable domain in full, with the rest retrieved from reference TRBV19 and TRBJ2-7, is DGGITQSPKYLFRKEGQNVTLSCEQNLNHDAMYWYRQDPGQGLRLIYYSQIVNDFQKGDIAEGYSVSREKKESFPLTVTSAQKNPTAFYLCASSVDRVHEQYFGPGTRLTVT.

This chain links TRBV5-6 with TRBJ1-5; no definite D call. Trimming cost V 5 bases and J 2 bases, with 14 bases left between them. There are 15 residues in the CDR3. Germline CDR1 reads SGHDT; CDR2 reads YYEEEE. This CDR3 is CASSTVVDRNQPQHF. In nucleotides, the CDR3 is TGTGCCAGCAGTACAGTCGTTGATCGCAATCAGCCCCAGCATTTT.

This chain joins TRBV5-1 and TRBJ1-2, with TRBD1 as a possible D gene (6 bases). Germline V gives CDR1 SGHRS, CDR2 YFSETQ. V lost 4 bases, J lost 0 bases, and 16 bases lay in between. CDR3 length equals 16 residues. CDR3 sequence (DNA): TGCGCCAGCAGCAGAGGACAGTGGGATTCTAACTATGGCTACACCTTC. It encodes CASSRGQWDSNYGYTF.

The chain uses TRBV28 and TRBJ1-4; perhaps TRBD1 as D (6 bases). Germline CDR1 is MDHEN and CDR2 is SYDVKM. The CDR3 extends over 15 amino acids. With 5 bases removed from V and 5 bases from J, the gap between germline ends came to 15 bases. CDR3 loop: CASSPEGGRNEKLFF. CDR3 nucleotide sequence: TGTGCCAGCAGTCCGGAGGGGGGGAGGAATGAAAAACTGTTTTTT.

The chain recombines TRBV18 with TRBJ1-2, with TRBD1 matching 10 bases. Germline values: CDR1 KGHSH, CDR2 LQKENI. Germline trimming cut 3 bases from V and 6 bases from J; bases unmatched to any gene: 1. The CDR3 extends over 13 amino acids. The CDR3 DNA reads TGTGCCAGCTCACCGGGACAGGGGAATGGCTACACCTTC. Translating it yields CASSPGQGNGYTF.

The chain carries TRBV3-1 (or the pseudogene TRBV3-2) and TRBJ2-1; D gene unclear. The germline CDR1 and CDR2 sequences are LGHDT and YNNKEL (reference sequence). CDR3 size: 13 residues. Trimming took off 1 base at V and 9 bases at J, with 10 bases between the two ends. Here the CDR3 reads CASSQVPTSEQFF. The DNA for the CDR3 is TGTGCCAGCAGCCAAGTACCCACCAGTGAGCAGTTCTTC.

This clone was recorded only once. DNA of the CDR3: TGCAGTGCTAACGGGGGCACTGAAGCTTTCTTT. Translating gives CSANGGTEAFF. The chain couples TRBV20-1 to TRBJ1-1, with a tentative D call TRBD1 (5 bases). Looked up from germline, CDR1 is DFQATT and CDR2 is SNEGSKA (reference sequence). This CDR3 has 11 residues. With 4 bases removed from V and 4 bases from J, the gap between germline ends came to 7 bases.

The chain carries TRBV27 and TRBJ1-1; 7 nucleotides match TRBD1. With V trimmed by 6 bases and J by 0 bases, 4 bases remained unmatched. The CDR3 spans 14 residues. Germline V gene sequence: CDR1 MNHEY, CDR2 SMNVEV (reference sequence). CDR3 DNA sequence: TGTGCCAGCAGCACCGGGACAGTGAACACTGAAGCTTTCTTT. Its translation: CASSTGTVNTEAFF.

V usage is TRBV27 and J usage is TRBJ2-1, with 7 bases that match TRBD1. CDR3 size: 17 residues. Unmatched junction bases numbered 13, after V lost 5 bases and J lost 3 bases. Germline values: CDR1 MNHEY, CDR2 SMNVEV (reference sequence). DNA for the CDR3: TGTGCCAGCAGTATAACGACAGGGAATTCGGGCTACAATGAGCAGTTCTTC. Its translation: CASSITTGNSGYNEQFF.

The chain is built from TRBV19 and TRBJ2-1; TRBD2 is a possible D gene (6 bases). The germline V gene encodes CDR1 LNHDA and CDR2 SQIVND (reference sequence). Trimming took off 3 bases at V and 8 bases at J, with 17 bases between the two ends. The CDR3 loop spans 15 amino acids. This CDR3 is CASSMEGPGWDEQFF. The CDR3 nucleotides are TGTGCCAGTAGTATGGAGGGCCCCGGGTGGGATGAGCAGTTCTTC.

This rearrangement joins TRBV5-5 to TRBJ2-1, with 9 bases fitting TRBD2. Germline-derived CDR1 and CDR2 are SGHKS and YYEKEE (reference sequence). V shed 0 bases and J 8 bases; nucleotides not matched to a gene: 9. CDR3 length equals 16 residues. CDR3 nucleotides: TGTGCCAGCAGCTTGGTGGGTAGCGGGGGCTGGGATGAGCAGTTCTTC. Its protein product is CASSLVGSGGWDEQFF.